This T cell receptor (beta chain) is drawn from a study of CD8+ T cells in alopecia areata. This clone was seen a few times. Its antigen is as yet unknown. CDR1 is MNHEY, CDR2 SVGAGI, per germline. V dropped 2 bases and J dropped 2 bases, with 6 bases sitting between them. The CDR3 extends over 13 amino acids. Study-wide points: Clonality in lesional scalp, especially alopecia totalis/universalis, exceeded that of normal scalp.

Treatment indicated: oral pan-JAK inhibitor, 5-10 mg twice daily. Lesional scalp punch biopsies and peripheral blood came from alopecia areata patients. Extracted RNA was reverse transcribed into cDNA, the sequencing template. Only in-frame clones appear in the TCRdb table, and some are missing; sequencing was by immunoSEQ multiplex PCR. The top ten clones hold 0.91% of a sample with about 160,000 clones, approximately 65% of them seen once. This receptor was identified in a human donor with alopecia areata. The chain uses TRBV6-5 and TRBJ2-5; no reliable D call. The sequences come from CD4+ T cells sorted from blood, collected at week 4, from a patient treated with tofacitinib. In nucleotides, the CDR3 is TGTGCCAGCAGTTACCTGGGGCAAGAGACCCAGTACTTC. Translated, it gives CASSYLGQETQYF.